This TCR beta chain was sequenced in a study of PD-L1 blockade in urothelial cancer. Study-level background: Blood was analyzed 3 weeks (second dose) and 6 weeks after treatment start. The study, taken as a whole, reports: The study found that durable-benefit patients expanded tumor-associated blood clones more at 3 weeks.

Noted time point: pretreatment peripheral blood. This table comes from immunoSEQ multiplex PCR, and its TCRdb copy is limited to in-frame clones, with some not included. The data show 85,000 to 90,000 clones, approximately 81% seen once. As concerns this clone: Its matching antigen is unknown.

The length of the CDR3 is 16 residues. CDR1 SGHDT and CDR2 YYEEEE come from the germline V gene. The V and J ends lost 0 bases and 4 bases respectively, with 13 bases between them. The sequencing used PBMCs, collected around atezolizumab (anti-PD-L1) treatment. This clonotype originated in a man aged 55 to 70 with urothelial cancer. The rearrangement links TRBV5-6 to TRBJ2-2, with D tentatively TRBD2 (7 bases). The CDR3 here is CASSLVAGAVTGELFF. CDR3 DNA sequence: TGTGCCAGCAGCTTGGTCGCGGGGGCTGTCACCGGGGAGCTGTTTTTT.